Listed below are T cell receptor beta chains from one sample, sequenced in a study of glioma-infiltrating T cells after dendritic cell vaccination. Produced via immunoSEQ multiplex PCR; TCRdb's table is partial and in-frame only. The sample records approximately 46,000 clones, about 91% being singletons. The material sequenced was blood, taken after dendritic cell vaccination. Receptors were obtained from a human donor with glioblastoma. Each CDR3 is given with its conserved first and last residue. Fields, in order: CDR3 protein, CDR3 DNA, CDR3 length, J gene, clone size, V gene, D gene. D genes are given only for firm matches. Only some rows state a clone size, as once, few, many or a class for expanded clones.

CASSHFTVSGNTIYF TGTGCCAGCAGCCATTTTACGGTTTCTGGAAACACCATATATTTT 15 TRBJ1-3 - TRBV7-2 -
CASSLSQLTTNEKLFF TGTGCCAGCAGTTTGTCCCAACTCACAACTAATGAAAAACTGTTTTTT 16 TRBJ1-4 - TRBV28 -
CASTPLRGGFYNEQFF TGTGCCAGCACCCCTTTACGCGGGGGCTTCTACAATGAGCAGTTCTTC 16 TRBJ2-1 - TRBV11-2 -
CASSLVREQYF TGTGCCAGCAGCTTAGTCCGCGAGCAGTACTTC 11 TRBJ2-7 - TRBV7-2 -
CASRRAQGAYEQYF TGTGCCAGCAGAAGGGCCCAAGGGGCCTACGAGCAGTACTTC 14 TRBJ2-7 - TRBV6-5 -
CASSWDRGPVNEQFF TGTGCCAGCAGTTGGGACAGGGGGCCCGTCAATGAGCAGTTCTTC 15 TRBJ2-1 - TRBV5-4 TRBD1
CASSDIEGRGGNYEQYF TGTGCCAGCAGTGATATAGAAGGCCGCGGCGGGAACTACGAGCAGTACTTC 17 TRBJ2-7 - TRBV2 -
CASSRLGDRSYEQYF TGTGCCAGCAGCCGCCTGGGTGACAGGTCCTACGAGCAGTACTTC 15 TRBJ2-7 medium-sized TRBV7-9 -
CASGQVLAGAINEQFF TGTGCCAGCGGACAGGTTCTAGCGGGAGCTATCAATGAGCAGTTCTTC 16 TRBJ2-1 - TRBV2 TRBD2
CASSLDKGPGFF TGTGCCAGCAGCTTAGATAAGGGGCCGGGTTTCTTT 12 TRBJ1-1 once TRBV7-9 -
CASRQKAGGPSEQYF TGTGCCAGCAGGCAAAAAGCGGGAGGGCCTTCCGAGCAGTACTTC 15 TRBJ2-7 - TRBV27 TRBD2
CASSPREPSGANVLTF TGTGCCAGCTCACCAAGGGAGCCCTCTGGGGCCAACGTCCTGACTTTC 16 TRBJ2-6 - TRBV18 -
CASSLSPNTYEQYF TGTGCCAGCAGTTTATCCCCTAATACCTACGAGCAGTACTTC 14 TRBJ2-7 - TRBV27 -
CASSLTAMNTEAFF TGCGCCAGCAGCTTGACAGCCATGAACACTGAAGCTTTCTTT 14 TRBJ1-1 - TRBV5-1 -
CASSFKGGGIYGYTF TGTGCCAGCAGCTTTAAGGGGGGGGGTATATATGGCTACACCTTC 15 TRBJ1-2 - TRBV7-9 -
CAWSVRVGWQTMNTEAFF TGTGCCTGGAGTGTACGGGTAGGATGGCAAACCATGAACACTGAAGCTTTCTTT 18 TRBJ1-1 - TRBV30 -
CASSPSGSNSYEQHF TGTGCCAGTAGCCCAAGCGGGAGTAATTCCTACGAGCAGCACTTC 15 TRBJ2-7 - TRBV19 TRBD2
CASSLSGRAPDTQYF TGTGCCAGCAGCCTTAGCGGGAGGGCCCCAGATACGCAGTATTTT 15 TRBJ2-3 once TRBV28 TRBD2